The 32 T cell receptor beta chains presented below share a single source sample, sequenced in a study of blood T cell repertoires in COVID-19. The table came from immunoSEQ multiplex PCR; TCRdb's copy has only in-frame clones and leaves some out. Of fewer than 15,000 clones listed, around nine tenths were seen once; the top ten hold roughly 22%. The specimen was peripheral blood. The receptors were sampled from a woman aged 60-70 years with active COVID-19.

The chain has TRBV19 and TRBJ1-1; 8 bases agree with TRBD1. The length of the CDR3 is 13 residues. The germline CDR1 and CDR2 sequences are LNHDA and SQIVND (reference sequence). Trimming removed 8 bases from V and 7 bases from J; junction bases left unmatched: 9. The CDR3, as DNA: TGTGCCAGTCTCATCGGACAGGGAAGTGAAGCTTTCTTT. It codes for CASLIGQGSEAFF.

The J gene is TRBJ1-1, the V gene TRBV5-5; 10 bases are a match to TRBD1. V gave up 4 bases and J gave up 0 bases; unmatched junction bases: 3. This CDR3 is built from 15 residues. CDR1 is SGHKS, CDR2 YYEKEE, per germline (reference sequence). The CDR3: CASSRTGGMNTEAFF. CDR3 sequence (DNA): TGTGCCAGCAGCCGGACAGGGGGGATGAACACTGAAGCTTTCTTT.

The chain has TRBV7-2 and TRBJ2-5; D may be TRBD2 (6 bases). The V gene lost 4 bases and the J gene lost 2 bases, with 11 bases spanning the gap. Germline-derived CDR1 and CDR2 are SGHTA and FQGNSA. The CDR3 totals 14 residues. The CDR3 sequence is CASSYGGAQETQYF. The CDR3 nucleotides are TGTGCCAGCAGCTACGGGGGAGCTCAAGAGACCCAGTACTTC.

The chain has TRBV5-1 and TRBJ2-3, with 8 bases fitting TRBD2. The length of the CDR3 is 22 residues. The junction had 27 bases not matched to a gene; V was cut back by 5 bases and J by 1 base. Germline CDR1 SGHRS, CDR2 YFSETQ. In DNA form, the CDR3 reads TGCGCCAGCAGTCCTAGCTTCCACCTTCGGACCCATTTGCGGGGGGGCACAGATACGCAGTATTTT. Translated: CASSPSFHLRTHLRGGTDTQYF. The variable domain in full, completed from reference TRBV5-1 and TRBJ2-3, reads KAGVTQTPRYLIKTRGQQVTLSCSPISGHRSVSWYQQTPGQGLQFLFEYFSETQRNKGNFPGRFSGRQFSNSRSEMNVSTLELGDSALYLCASSPSFHLRTHLRGGTDTQYFGPGTRLTVL.

The V and J genes are TRBV7-9 and TRBJ2-4, with a weak D call TRBD1 (5 bases). Germline-derived CDR1 and CDR2 are SEHNR and FQNEAQ (reference sequence). This CDR3 is 13 amino acids long. Deletions cut 1 base from V and 10 bases from J, with 11 bases between. This CDR3 is CASSLDLKGIQYF. For the CDR3, the DNA is TGTGCCAGCAGCTTAGACCTCAAGGGGATTCAGTACTTC.

The chain links TRBV28 to TRBJ1-1; D not certain. CDR3 length equals 14 residues. The V gene's germline CDR1 is MDHEN and CDR2 SYDVKM. Trimming cost V 6 bases and J 2 bases, with 13 bases left between them. The CDR3 protein is CASRPPRVNTEAFF. The CDR3 nucleotides are TGTGCCAGCAGGCCCCCCCGGGTAAACACTGAAGCTTTCTTT.

The genes are TRBV2 and TRBJ1-1; D is unclear. The ends were cut back, 2 bases at V and 5 bases at J, with 12 bases in the middle. CDR3 size: 14 residues. CDR1 and CDR2 (germline): SNHLY, FYNNEI. CDR3 in DNA: TGTGCCAGCAGTGAAAGGCGAGGTCGAACTGAAGCTTTCTTT. It specifies CASSERRGRTEAFF.

A word on this clone: The junction departs from the called germline gene at one end, perhaps through a read error. The V and J genes are TRBV20-1 and TRBJ1-2; perhaps TRBD1 as D (6 bases). Germline V gene lookup returns CDR1 DFQATT and CDR2 SNEGSKA (reference sequence). The length of the CDR3 is 10 residues. The CDR3 region is CSARWDTPRF. For the CDR3, the DNA is TGCAGTGCTAGGTGGGACACCCCCCGCTTC.

By sample fraction, this clone is medium-sized. The V call is TRBV5-6, the J call TRBJ1-1, with D perhaps matching TRBD1 (5 bases). CDR1 SGHDT and CDR2 YYEEEE come from the germline V gene. This CDR3 has 14 residues. Trimming shortened V by 0 bases and J by 5 bases, and 11 bases separated the two germline ends. The CDR3 DNA follows: TGTGCCAGCAGCTTGGTTCAGGGAGGGACTGAAGCTTTCTTT. Translated: CASSLVQGGTEAFF.

V and J are TRBV3-1 (or the pseudogene TRBV3-2) and TRBJ1-1; TRBD1 matches at 7 bases. Germline V gene data show CDR1 as LGHDT and CDR2 as YNNKEL (reference sequence). The length of the CDR3 is 14 residues. V trimming: 1 base; J trimming: 11 bases; junction bases outside the gene matches: 10. The CDR3 nucleotides are TGTGCCAGCAGCCAAGGGGGTGACAGGGCTCGCGCTTTCTTT. Translating gives CASSQGGDRARAFF.

The V gene is TRBV5-1, the J gene TRBJ2-3; 10 bases are a match to TRBD1. Germline V gene lookup returns CDR1 SGHRS and CDR2 YFSETQ. V lost 4 bases to trimming and J lost 4 bases; unmatched junction nucleotides: 3. The CDR3 has 14 amino acids. The CDR3 DNA is TGCGCCAGCAGCACAGGACAGGGGGCAGATACGCAGTATTTT. It translates to CASSTGQGADTQYF.

The CDR3 region is CSASLVEETQYF. The DNA for the CDR3 is TGCAGTGCTAGTCTGGTCGAGGAGACCCAGTACTTC. The chain links TRBV20-1 to TRBJ2-5; D unclear. V was trimmed by 3 bases and J by 5 bases, leaving 10 bases between them. In germline, CDR1 is DFQATT, CDR2 SNEGSKA (reference sequence). The length of the CDR3 is 12 residues.

The chain joins TRBV10-3 to TRBJ2-7; 12 bases fit TRBD1. The CDR3 covers 16 residues. Germline V gene data show CDR1 as ENHRY and CDR2 as SYGVKD. V shed 6 bases and J 3 bases; nucleotides not matched to a gene: 9. The CDR3 loop is CAIRGTGQGASYEQYF. CDR3 coding DNA: TGTGCCATCAGGGGAACGGGACAGGGGGCAAGCTACGAGCAGTACTTC.

The gene calls are TRBV15 and TRBJ2-5; possible D gene TRBD2, 7 bases. CDR3 size: 15 residues. Germline loops: CDR1 LNHNV, CDR2 YYDKDF (reference sequence). The V end was cut by 0 bases, the J end by 4 bases, with 12 bases between. CDR3 in amino acids: CATSRDWGGPETQYF. CDR3 coding DNA: TGTGCCACCAGCAGAGATTGGGGGGGCCCAGAGACCCAGTACTTC.

The sample holds a few counts of this clone. The genes are TRBV29-1 and TRBJ1-5, with 8 bases matching TRBD1. V lost 6 bases and J lost 2; bases outside the gene matches: 6. Germline V gene lookup returns CDR1 SQVTM and CDR2 ANQGSEA. This CDR3 region has 14 residues. In DNA form, the CDR3 reads TGCAGCGTGAAAGACAGGGGCCGCAATCAGCCCCAGCATTTT. It encodes CSVKDRGRNQPQHF. The full variable domain, rest sourced from reference TRBV29-1 and TRBJ1-5, is SAVISQKPSRDICQRGTSLTIQCQVDSQVTMMFWYRQQPGQSLTLIATANQGSEATYESGFVIDKFPISRPNLTFSTLTVSNMSPEDSSIYLCSVKDRGRNQPQHFGDGTRLSIL.

The chain is built from TRBV5-1 and TRBJ1-1; TRBD1 agrees at 8 bases. Germline trimming cut 4 bases from V and 3 bases from J; bases unmatched to any gene: 11. This CDR3 comprises 16 residues. Germline CDR1 SGHRS, CDR2 YFSETQ. CDR3 DNA: TGCGCCAGCAGCCTGGGTCGGACAGGGCGCGACACTGAAGCTTTCTTT. Amino acid sequence: CASSLGRTGRDTEAFF.

The gene calls are TRBV5-6 and TRBJ2-5, with TRBD2 matching 14 bases. The CDR3 totals 16 residues. Per the germline V gene, CDR1 is SGHDT and CDR2 is YYEEEE. Trimming removed 3 bases from V and 5 bases from J; junction bases left unmatched: 6. The CDR3 DNA sequence: TGTGCCAGCAGCTGGAGGACTAGCGGGGGGCAGGAGACCCAGTACTTC. Amino acids: CASSWRTSGGQETQYF.

V is TRBV12-3 or TRBV12-4 and J is TRBJ2-7; 7 bases line up with TRBD2. V lost 7 bases and J lost 3; bases outside the gene matches: 3. The CDR3 covers 12 residues. CDR3 sequence: CASTWGGYEQYF. The CDR3 region has the DNA TGTGCCAGCACCTGGGGGGGCTACGAGCAGTACTTC.

The rearrangement joins TRBV4-1 to TRBJ2-7; 10 positions match TRBD2. Germline CDR1 and CDR2: MGHRA and YSYEKL. The junction had 3 bases not matched to a gene; V was cut back by 4 bases and J by 0 bases. CDR3 size: 15 residues. The CDR3 here is CASSRTSGDSYEQYF. In DNA form, the CDR3 reads TGCGCCAGCAGCCGTACTAGCGGGGACTCCTACGAGCAGTACTTC.

The chain has TRBV20-1 and TRBJ1-1; 7 bases match TRBD1. Trimming at V came to 3 bases and at J to 0 bases, leaving 10 bases not matched to a gene. CDR1 is DFQATT and CDR2 is SNEGSKA in the germline V gene (reference sequence). CDR3 length: 16 amino acids. The CDR3 DNA reads TGCAGTGCTAGTAAGGGGGCCTCATCCTTGAACACTGAAGCTTTCTTT. It encodes CSASKGASSLNTEAFF.

This rearrangement joins TRBV29-1 to TRBJ2-7; TRBD1 aligns across 11 bases. The length of the CDR3 is 12 residues. Looked up from germline, CDR1 is SQVTM and CDR2 is ANQGSEA. With 7 bases clipped from V and 9 bases from J, the junction kept 8 bases outside the gene matches. The CDR3 sequence: CSAGTGGNAQYF. Here the CDR3 DNA reads TGCAGCGCCGGGACAGGGGGGAATGCGCAGTACTTC.

The chain recombines TRBV23-1 with TRBJ2-7; D is uncertain. TRBV23-1 is an ORF, and what it does is uncertain. The ends were cut back, 1 base at V and 5 bases at J, with 12 bases in the middle. This CDR3 has 14 amino acids. The CDR3 is CASSQLRSSHEQYF. DNA for the CDR3: TGCGCCAGCAGTCAATTGAGAAGTTCCCACGAGCAGTACTTC.

J is TRBJ1-4 and V is TRBV12-3 or TRBV12-4; no reliable D call. Trimming cost V 6 bases and J 8 bases, with 10 bases left between them. CDR3 length: 12 amino acids. The CDR3 sequence is CASSKTREKLFF. The CDR3 DNA reads TGTGCCAGCAGCAAGACGCGGGAAAAACTGTTTTTT.

J is TRBJ2-1 and V is TRBV10-3, with D possibly TRBD2 on 6 matching bases. Germline V CDR1 and CDR2: ENHRY, SYGVKD. The CDR3 runs 14 residues. V gave up 2 bases and J gave up 10 bases, with 15 bases separating them. In nucleotides, the CDR3 is TGTGCCATCAGTGAGAGTCCCTGGGAGGCCGAGCAGTTCTTC. It specifies CAISESPWEAEQFF.

In DNA form, the CDR3 reads TGTGCCAGCAGTTATTCGGGCTTAGCGGGAGTTTACAATGAGCAGTTCTTC. It codes for CASSYSGLAGVYNEQFF. The chain carries TRBV2 and TRBJ2-1, with TRBD2 matching 9 bases. CDR1 and CDR2 (germline): SNHLY, FYNNEI. V was pared by 5 bases and J by 4 bases, with 12 bases of the junction left unmatched. The CDR3 is 17 amino acids.

V is TRBV28 and J is TRBJ1-1; a weak D match, TRBD1 (5 bases). This CDR3 has 15 amino acids. Looked up from germline, CDR1 is MDHEN and CDR2 is SYDVKM. Between the trimmed V and J ends, which lost 6 bases and 2 bases, there was a span of 16 bases. CDR3 sequence (DNA): TGTGCCAGCAGCTGGAGTGGAAGGGGAAACACTGAAGCTTTCTTT. Translating it yields CASSWSGRGNTEAFF.

The V gene is TRBV19, the J gene TRBJ2-2; D is perhaps TRBD1 (5 bases). Germline V gives CDR1 LNHDA, CDR2 SQIVND (reference sequence). V was trimmed by 7 bases and J by 0 bases, leaving 12 bases between them. CDR3 length: 15 residues. The CDR3 loop is CASIQGFSNTGELFF. The DNA of the CDR3 is TGTGCCAGTATCCAGGGATTTTCGAACACCGGGGAGCTGTTTTTT.

The rearrangement links TRBV29-1 to TRBJ2-5, with 9 bases identical to TRBD1. The CDR3 totals 14 residues. Looked up from germline, CDR1 is SQVTM and CDR2 is ANQGSEA. V lost 7 bases, J lost 2 bases, and 8 bases stayed unmatched. The CDR3 bases are TGCAGCGCCCGAAGGGGGACAGGGCAAGAGACCCAGTACTTC. This encodes CSARRGTGQETQYF.

This chain joins TRBV2 and TRBJ1-4; weak D call: TRBD1 (6 bases). CDR3 length equals 16 residues. Deletions cut 6 bases from V and 8 bases from J, with 22 bases between. The V gene's germline CDR1 is SNHLY and CDR2 FYNNEI. The CDR3 region has the DNA TGTGCCAGCAGCGAAACAGGGAAAAGGGTTCGCGAAAAACTGTTTTTT. Translated: CASSETGKRVREKLFF.

The chain has TRBV19 and TRBJ1-2, with 8 bases identical to TRBD1. There are 14 residues in the CDR3. CDR1 and CDR2 from the germline V gene are LNHDA and SQIVND (reference sequence). The junction had 10 bases not matched to a gene; V was cut back by 5 bases and J by 8 bases. The CDR3 coding sequence is TGTGCCAGTAGTCCAGTGGCAGGGGGCGCAGGCTACACCTTC. It encodes CASSPVAGGAGYTF. The complete variable domain, with remaining parts taken from reference TRBV19 and TRBJ1-2, reads DGGITQSPKYLFRKEGQNVTLSCEQNLNHDAMYWYRQDPGQGLRLIYYSQIVNDFQKGDIAEGYSVSREKKESFPLTVTSAQKNPTAFYLCASSPVAGGAGYTFGSGTRLTVV.

The chain joins TRBV10-2 to TRBJ1-4, with TRBD1 matching over 9 bases. The CDR3 runs to 14 residues. V lost 7 bases and J lost 8; bases outside the gene matches: 8. Germline V gene sequence: CDR1 WSHSY, CDR2 SAAADI. DNA for the CDR3: TGCGCCAGCACCGAACAGGGGGCGAGGGAAAAACTGTTTTTT. The encoded protein is CASTEQGAREKLFF.

J is TRBJ2-1 and V is TRBV18; 9 bases are shared with TRBD2. J was trimmed by 9 bases and V by 6 bases; bases with no gene match: 18. CDR3 length: 17 residues. The V gene's germline CDR1 is KGHSH and CDR2 LQKENI. Here the CDR3 reads CASSLNQETSGLAEQFF. In DNA, the CDR3 is TGTGCCAGCTCTCTCAACCAGGAGACTAGCGGTCTTGCTGAGCAGTTCTTC.